This TCR beta chain came from a study of cytomegalovirus exposure and HLA in healthy donors. Study outcomes and limitations: It was reported that the classifier diagnosed cytomegalovirus status with high specificity and sensitivity in both the original and validation cohorts. Most TCRs appeared rarely, but some public TCRs recurred in many donors.

With 8 bases removed from V and 0 bases from J, the gap between germline ends came to 11 bases. The CDR3 sequence is 14 residues long. Germline CDR1 is MNHNS and CDR2 is SASEGT. Primers included in the PCR were 60 Vbeta and 13 Jbeta primers. How the authors handled the data: In a later analysis, of some 80 million unique beta chains, around 11 million appeared in at least two donors. Assay: immunoSEQ multiplex PCR; the TCRdb copy retains only in-frame clones and omits some. The V and J calls and clone size come from that table; D and trimming were worked out from the DNA. Of tens of thousands of clones listed, 65% to 85% are singletons. As for this clone: Its antigen is not known.

Sequencing was performed on PBMCs. This TCR came from a man aged 25 to 40 in good health and CMV-seronegative. This chain joins TRBV6-1 and TRBJ2-4; D not certain. CDR3 in amino acids: CASGGLLAKNIQYF. The CDR3 DNA reads as TGTGCCAGCGGTGGCCTACTAGCCAAAAACATTCAGTACTTC.